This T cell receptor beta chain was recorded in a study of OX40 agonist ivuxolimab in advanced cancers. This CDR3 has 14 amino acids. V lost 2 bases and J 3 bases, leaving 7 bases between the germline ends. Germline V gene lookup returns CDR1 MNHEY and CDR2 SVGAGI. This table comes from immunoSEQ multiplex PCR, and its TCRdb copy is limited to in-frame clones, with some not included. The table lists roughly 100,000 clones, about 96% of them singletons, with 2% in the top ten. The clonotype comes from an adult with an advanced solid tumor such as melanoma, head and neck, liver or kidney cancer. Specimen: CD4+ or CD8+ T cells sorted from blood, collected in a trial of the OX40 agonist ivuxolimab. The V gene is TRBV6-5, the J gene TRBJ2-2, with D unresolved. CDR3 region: CASSYSRDTGELFF. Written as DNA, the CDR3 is TGTGCCAGCAGTTACAGTCGAGACACCGGGGAGCTGTTTTTT.